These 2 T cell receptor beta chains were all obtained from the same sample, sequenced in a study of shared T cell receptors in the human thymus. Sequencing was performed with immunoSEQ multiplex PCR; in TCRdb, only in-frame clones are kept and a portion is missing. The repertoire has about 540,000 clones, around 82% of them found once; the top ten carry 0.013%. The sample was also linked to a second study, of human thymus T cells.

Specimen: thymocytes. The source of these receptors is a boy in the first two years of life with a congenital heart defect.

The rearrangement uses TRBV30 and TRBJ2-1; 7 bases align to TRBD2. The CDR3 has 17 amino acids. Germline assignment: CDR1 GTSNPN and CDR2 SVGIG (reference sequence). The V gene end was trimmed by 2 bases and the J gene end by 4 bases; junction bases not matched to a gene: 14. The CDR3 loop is CAWSPPTSVGGYNEQFF. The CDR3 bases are TGTGCCTGGAGTCCCCCCACTAGCGTGGGTGGGTACAATGAGCAGTTCTTC. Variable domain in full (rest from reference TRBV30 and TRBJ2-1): SQTIHQWPATLVQPVGSPLSLECTVEGTSNPNLYWYRQAAGRGLQLLFYSVGIGQISSEVPQNLSASRPQDRQFILSSKKLLLSDSGFYLCAWSPPTSVGGYNEQFFGPGTRLTVL.

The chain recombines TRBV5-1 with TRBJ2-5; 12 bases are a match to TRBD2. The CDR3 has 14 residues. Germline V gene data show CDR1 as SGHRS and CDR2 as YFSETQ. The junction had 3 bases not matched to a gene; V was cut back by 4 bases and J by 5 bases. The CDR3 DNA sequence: TGCGCCAGCAGCACTAGCGGGAGGAGGGAGACCCAGTACTTC. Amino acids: CASSTSGRRETQYF.